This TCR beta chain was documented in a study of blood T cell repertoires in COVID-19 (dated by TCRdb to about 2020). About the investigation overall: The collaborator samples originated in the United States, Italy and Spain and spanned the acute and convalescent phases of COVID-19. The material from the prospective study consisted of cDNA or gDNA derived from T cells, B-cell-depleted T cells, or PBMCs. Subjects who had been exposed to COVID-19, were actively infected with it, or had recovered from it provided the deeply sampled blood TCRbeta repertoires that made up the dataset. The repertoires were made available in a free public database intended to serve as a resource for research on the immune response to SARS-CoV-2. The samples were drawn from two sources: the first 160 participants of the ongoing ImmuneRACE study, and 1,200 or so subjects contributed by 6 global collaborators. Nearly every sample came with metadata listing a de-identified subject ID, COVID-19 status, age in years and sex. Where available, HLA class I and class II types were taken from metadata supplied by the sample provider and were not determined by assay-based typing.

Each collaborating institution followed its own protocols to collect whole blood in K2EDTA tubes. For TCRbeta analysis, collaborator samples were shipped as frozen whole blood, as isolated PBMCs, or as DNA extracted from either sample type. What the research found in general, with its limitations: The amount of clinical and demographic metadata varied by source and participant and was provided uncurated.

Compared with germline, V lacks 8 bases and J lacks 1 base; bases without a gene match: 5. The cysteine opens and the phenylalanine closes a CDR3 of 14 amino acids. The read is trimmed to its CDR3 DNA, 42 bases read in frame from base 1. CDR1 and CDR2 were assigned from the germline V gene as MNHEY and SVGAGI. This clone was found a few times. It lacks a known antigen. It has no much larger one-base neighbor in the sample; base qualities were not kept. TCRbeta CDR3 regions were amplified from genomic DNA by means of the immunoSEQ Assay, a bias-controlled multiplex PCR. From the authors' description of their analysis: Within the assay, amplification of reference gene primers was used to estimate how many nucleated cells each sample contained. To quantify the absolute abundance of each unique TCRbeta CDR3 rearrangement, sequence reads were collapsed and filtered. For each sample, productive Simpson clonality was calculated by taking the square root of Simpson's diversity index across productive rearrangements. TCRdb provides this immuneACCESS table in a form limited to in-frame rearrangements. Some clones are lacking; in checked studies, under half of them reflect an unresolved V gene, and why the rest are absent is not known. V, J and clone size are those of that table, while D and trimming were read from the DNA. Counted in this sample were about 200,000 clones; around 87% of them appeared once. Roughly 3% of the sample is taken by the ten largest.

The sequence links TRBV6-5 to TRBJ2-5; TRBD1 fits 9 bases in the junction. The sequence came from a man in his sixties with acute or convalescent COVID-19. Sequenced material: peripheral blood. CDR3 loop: CASWGTGIQETQYF. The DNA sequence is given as TGTGCCAGCTGGGGGACAGGGATCCAAGAGACCCAGTACTTC.